The clone carrying this TCR beta chain was observed a few times. V dropped 1 base and J dropped 5 bases, with 10 bases sitting between them. This CDR3 spans 14 amino acids. TCRdb fed the PCR reads into MiXCR, producing one record per CDR3 protein. The sample gives 15,000 to 20,000 distinct CDR3 sequences, 45% to 55% of which show up once; around 20% is in the top ten. These data are taken from a study of tumor-infiltrating lymphocytes in oesophageal squamous cell carcinoma. This clonotype originated in a male donor with esophageal squamous cell carcinoma. Sequencing input: esophageal tumor tissue. The chain joins TRBV12-3 or TRBV12-4 to TRBJ2-3; D is undetermined. CDR3 amino acids: CASSLVAVEDTQYF. The CDR3, as DNA: TGTGCCAGCAGTTTAGTTGCGGTAGAAGATACGCAGTATTTT.